The following is a TCR beta chain sequence with its context. Its antigen is unidentified. A FACSAria was used to sort CD4+ and CD8+ T cells. These cells came from PBMCs. The sample comes from a study of CD8+ T cells in alopecia areata. Study-wide points: For lesional scalp, especially alopecia totalis/universalis, clonality was higher than in normal scalp. Patients shared TCRs less clearly than mice did, possibly owing to HLA. Resident alphabeta T cells of normal skin are also sequenced in scalp samples.

Following RNA extraction, reverse transcription yielded cDNA that acted as the sequencing template. The protocol was immunoSEQ multiplex PCR, while the TCRdb copy is restricted to in-frame clones and leaves out a portion. This sample carries 200,000 to 250,000 clones, more than 55% of them seen once, and the ten largest clones take nearly 5%. The sample taken for sequencing was CD8+ T cells sorted from blood. The origin of this receptor is a human donor in good health.

For the CDR3, the DNA is TGTGCCAGCAGCTCTGGGAGTCGGACACTTTCCGACACTGAAGCTTTCTTT. This encodes CASSSGSRTLSDTEAFF. The chain uses TRBV7-3 and TRBJ1-1; TRBD1 might be the D (5 bases). Trimming took off 4 bases at V and 3 bases at J, with 21 bases between the two ends. The CDR3 extends over 17 amino acids. The germline V gene encodes CDR1 SGHTA and CDR2 FQGTGA.